This section outlines one T cell receptor (beta chain) sequence together with its context. The target of this receptor is not known. Base quality data are lacking; no much larger clone is found one base away. One collaborating source in Seattle enrolled patients during active infection and followed them longitudinally through the course of disease. Whole blood was collected in K2EDTA tubes by collaborating institutions according to the institutions' own protocols. Collaborator samples were shipped for TCRbeta analysis as frozen whole blood, isolated PBMCs, or DNA extracted from either sample type. The entry originates in a study of blood T cell repertoires in COVID-19 (dated by TCRdb to about 2020). General notes on the study: Samples from collaborators originated in the United States, Italy and Spain and spanned both the acute and convalescent phases of COVID-19. The samples were drawn from two sources: the first 160 participants of the ongoing ImmuneRACE study, and fewer than 1,500 subjects contributed by 6 global collaborators. Sample metadata almost always included a de-identified subject ID, COVID-19 status, age in years and sex. Deeply sampled blood TCRbeta repertoires from subjects exposed to, actively infected with, or recovered from COVID-19 were included in the dataset. A freely available public database, intended as a resource for researchers studying the immune response to SARS-CoV-2, is where the repertoires were released. The prospective study material was composed of cDNA or gDNA derived from T cells, B-cell-depleted T cells, or PBMCs. Where available, HLA class I and class II types were obtained from metadata supplied by the sample provider rather than from assay-based typing. Overall results and qualifications from the work: How much clinical and demographic metadata was included differed by source and by participant, and the metadata was provided uncurated.

The immunoSEQ Assay, a bias-controlled multiplex PCR, was used to amplify TCRbeta CDR3 regions from genomic DNA. On the study's bioinformatics: The number of nucleated cells in each sample was estimated by amplification of reference gene primers within the assay. Sequence reads were collapsed and filtered to measure the absolute abundance of every unique TCRbeta CDR3 rearrangement. For each sample, productive Simpson clonality was calculated as the square root of Simpson's diversity index over productive rearrangements. Drawn from immuneACCESS, this table holds only the in-frame rearrangements with V and J called that TCRdb kept. Clones are partly lost; checked studies trace under half to an unresolved V gene and leave the rest unexplained. V and J calls and clone size follow that table, whereas D and trimming were derived from the DNA. Counted in this sample were about 160,000 clones; about 85% of them appeared once. The leading ten clones occupy around 7% of the sample.

The germline V gene (reference sequence) gives CDR1 as SEHNR and CDR2 as FQNEAQ. The CDR3 holds 18 amino acids from the cysteine to the phenylalanine. The DNA shown is the 54-base CDR3, in frame from base 1. Trimming removed 3 bases from V and 0 bases from J, leaving 18 bases between the germline ends. Sequencing was carried out using peripheral blood. The receptor chain draws on TRBV7-9 and TRBJ2-4; TRBD1 is perhaps the D gene, given 6 matching bases. The receptor was derived from an elderly man with COVID-19, enrolled during active disease. The nucleotides read TGTGCCAGCAGCTTGGGGGCTGGACAGCGTCTAGCCAAAAACATTCAGTACTTC. Its coded protein is CASSLGAGQRLAKNIQYF.